These T cell receptor beta chains were read from a single sample in a study of regulatory T cells in long-lasting Graves disease. TCRdb re-derived calls from the multiplex PCR reads in MiXCR, one entry per CDR3 protein. This table holds roughly 500,000 distinct CDR3 sequences, 20% to 25% found once. The material sequenced was peripheral blood mononuclear cells (PBMCs), taken when the disease was refractory, from a patient treated with antithyroid drugs. The receptor source for this set is a female donor with Graves disease. The CDR3 runs from the conserved cysteine through the conserved F or W. D genes are given only for firm matches. Not all rows give a size; the values are once, few, many and, for expanded clones, a class.

v_call	j_call	d_call	clone_size	cdr3_nt	cdr3_aa
TRBV5-5	TRBJ1-6	-	few	TGTGCCAGCAGCTTGACCCAATCACCCCTCCACTTT	CASSLTQSPLHF
TRBV19	TRBJ2-5	-	many	TGTGCCAGTAGTATAGCCGGGAGCCAAGAGACCCAGTACTTC	CASSIAGSQETQYF
TRBV29-1	TRBJ1-4	-	few	TGCAGCGTTGAGCTGGGATCCACTAATGAAAAACTGTTTTTT	CSVELGSTNEKLFF
TRBV20-1	TRBJ1-5	-	few	TGCAGTGCCACCTCGGGGTCGAACCAGCCCCAGCATTTT	CSATSGSNQPQHF
TRBV7-9	TRBJ2-2	TRBD1	-	TGTGCCAGCAGCCTACAGACAGGGATGGCCGGGGAGCTGTTTTTT	CASSLQTGMAGELFF
TRBV14	TRBJ2-7	-	-	TGTGCCAGCAGCCACAGTTTCGAGCAGTACTTC	CASSHSFEQYF
TRBV7-8	TRBJ2-1	-	few	TGTGCCAGCAGCTCCCTCAGGGAAGGTTCCCATGAGCAGTTCTTC	CASSSLREGSHEQFF
TRBV11-2	TRBJ1-2	-	many	TGTGCCAGCAGTTACAGGCTCGCTAACTATGGCTACACCTTC	CASSYRLANYGYTF
TRBV4-1	TRBJ2-5	-	many	TGCGCCAGCAGCCAAGCGGCCCAAGAGACCCAGTACTTC	CASSQAAQETQYF
TRBV19	TRBJ1-6	-	many	TGTGCCAGCAGCCCCGGACAGAATAATTCACCCCTCCACTTT	CASSPGQNNSPLHF
TRBV30	TRBJ1-2	TRBD1	few	TGTGCCTGGACTCGGACAGGGGAAGGCTACACCTTC	CAWTRTGEGYTF
TRBV7-3	TRBJ1-1	-	many	TGTGCCAGCAGCTCCCACGTCGGGGGATTGGCTTTCTTT	CASSSHVGGLAFF
TRBV5-1	TRBJ2-7	-	-	TGCGCCAGCAGCTTGTACCGAGGGGTCGGCGAGCAGTACTTC	CASSLYRGVGEQYF
TRBV2	TRBJ2-7	-	many	TGTGCCAGCAGCTCACCTCAGGTGAAAGAGCAGTACTTC	CASSSPQVKEQYF
TRBV6-4	TRBJ1-1	TRBD1	few	TGTGCCAGCAGTTATTTACCTACAGGGGGGTTCACTGAAGCTTTCTTT	CASSYLPTGGFTEAFF
TRBV11-1	TRBJ2-6	-	-	TGTGCCAGCAGCCCCGTGGACAGCTCTGGGGCCAACGTCCTGACTTTC	CASSPVDSSGANVLTF
TRBV7-2	TRBJ1-5	-	few	TGTGCCAGCAGCCAGTGGGAGGAGGACGGGAGCAATCAGCCCCAGCATTTT	CASSQWEEDGSNQPQHF
TRBV5-1	TRBJ1-1	-	-	TGCGCCAGCAGGATCGATATGAACACTGAAGCTTTCTTT	CASRIDMNTEAFF
TRBV6-4	TRBJ2-7	-	-	TGTGCCAGCAGTGAATGGGGGGACCCTACCTACGAGCAGTACTTC	CASSEWGDPTYEQYF
TRBV4-3	TRBJ1-5	-	-	TGCGCCAGCAGCCCGTCTGTGGGGTGGTTCAATCAGCCCCAGCATTTT	CASSPSVGWFNQPQHF
TRBV2	TRBJ1-6	-	few	TGTGCCAGCAGTGAGAGGACCAGCTCCTATAATTCACCCCTCCACTTT	CASSERTSSYNSPLHF
TRBV14	TRBJ2-5	-	few	TGTGCCAGCAGCACTCGGACAGACCAAGAGACCCAGTACTTC	CASSTRTDQETQYF
TRBV10-2	TRBJ2-6	TRBD1	few	TGCGCCAGCAGTGAGAGGGGGCCTGGGGCCAACGTCCTGACTTTC	CASSERGPGANVLTF